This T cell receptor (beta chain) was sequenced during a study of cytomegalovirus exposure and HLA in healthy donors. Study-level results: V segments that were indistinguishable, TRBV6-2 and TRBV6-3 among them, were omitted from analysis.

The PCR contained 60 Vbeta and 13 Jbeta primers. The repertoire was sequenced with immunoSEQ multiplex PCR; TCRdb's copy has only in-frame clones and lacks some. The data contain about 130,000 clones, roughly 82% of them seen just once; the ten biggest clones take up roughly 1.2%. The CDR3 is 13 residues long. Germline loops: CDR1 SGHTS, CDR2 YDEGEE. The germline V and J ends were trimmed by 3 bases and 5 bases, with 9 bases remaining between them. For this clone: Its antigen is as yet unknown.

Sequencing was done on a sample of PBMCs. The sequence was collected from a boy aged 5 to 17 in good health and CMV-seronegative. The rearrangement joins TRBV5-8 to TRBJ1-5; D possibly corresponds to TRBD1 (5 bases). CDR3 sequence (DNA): TGTGCCAGCAGCTGGGGGGGATATCAGCCCCAGCATTTT. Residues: CASSWGGYQPQHF.